The present entry profiles one TCR beta chain with its context. Produced via immunoSEQ multiplex PCR; TCRdb's table is partial and in-frame only. The repertoire has fewer than 500,000 clones, around 91% of them found once; the top ten carry around 4.5%. Germline V gene data show CDR1 as SGHAT and CDR2 as FQNNGV. This CDR3 is 15 amino acids long. The ends were cut back, 3 bases at V and 4 bases at J, with 15 bases in the middle. Treatment reported: 19 received Ad26.COV2.S at low or high dose, single or two shots; roughly five received placebo; per-sample allocation not given. All samples were drawn on day 63, counting from the first vaccine or placebo injection. This person who donated was an adult of 18-55 years in Boston. Expressing Wuhan-strain SARS-CoV-2 spike, an Ad26 vector served as the vaccine. This entry comes from a study of Ad26.COV2.S vaccination and SARS-CoV-2 variants. At the level of the study: Ad26.COV2.S arm of COV1001 included the donor.

Sequences were derived from peripheral blood, sampled in a trial of Ad26.COV2.S vaccine versus placebo. This receptor was identified in a person between 18 and 65 years old who received the Ad26.COV2.S COVID-19 vaccine or a placebo. The V and J genes are TRBV11-2 and TRBJ1-2; no clear D. Written as DNA, the CDR3 is TGTGCCAGCAGCTTGGAGGTCCGGGGAGGCTATGGCTACACCTTC. Encoded protein: CASSLEVRGGYGYTF.